There are a few counts of the clone carrying this TCR beta chain. Antigen specificity is unknown. Germline V gives CDR1 MNHEY, CDR2 SVGAGI. This CDR3 region has 16 residues. Losses at the gene ends were 2 bases for V and 4 bases for J; bases not matched to a gene: 5. The data originate from a study of T cell repertoires in cytomegalovirus infection. Study as a whole: Both CMV infection and a matching HLA type were indicated by public TCR beta signatures. Study observations and caveats: There were HLA-C-restricted CMV-specific TCR beta clonotypes dominating the ex vivo response.

One entry per CDR3 protein results from TCRdb running MiXCR on the reads. The sample has under 500,000 distinct CDR3 sequences; about 42% are singletons. The V gene is TRBV6-5, the J gene TRBJ2-3; 11 bases agree with TRBD1. The source was cultured PBMCs, collected from culture after CMV antigen stimulation. The source is a human donor in good health (CMV status not recorded). Some clones in this sample may be carry-over from other donors' samples. In nucleotides, the CDR3 is TGTGCCAGCAGTTACGGGAGGACAGGGGGCGCAGATACGCAGTATTTT. This sequence encodes CASSYGRTGGADTQYF.